These 20 T cell receptor beta chains originate from one sample sequenced in a study of T cells in women clearing cervical HPV infection. TCRdb's table, derived via immunoSEQ multiplex PCR, lists solely in-frame clones and lacks some. This sample contains approximately 35,000 clones. The sample comprised blood buffy coat. These TCRs come from a woman between 18 and 69 years old with a cervical HPV16 infection that either progressed to CIN3+ or cleared (not recorded which).

The CDR3 bases that were read are TGTGCCAGCAGTGAAGATCACACCACCACAGATACG. Amino acid sequence: CASSEDHTTTDT. The entire CDR3 reads CASSEDHTTTDTQYF. The genes are TRBV6-1 and TRBJ2-3, with D uncertain. The sequenced fragment ends 3 residues before the CDR3 boundary, so the rest is inferred from the germline J gene. Germline lookup yields CDR1 MNHNS and CDR2 SASEGT. The V end lost 1 base, the J end lost 2 bases, and 10 bases lay between the germline ends. This CDR3 is built from 15 residues.

Notes on this clone: The CDR3 extends 3 residues past the end of the read, so its final part is completed from the germline J gene. The V gene is TRBV29-1, the J gene TRBJ1-2; 8 bases align to TRBD1. Germline V gene lookup returns CDR1 SQVTM and CDR2 ANQGSEA. The CDR3 runs 16 residues. Partial CDR3 DNA: TGCAGCGTTGGTTTGTCGACAGGGGATTTCGGAGAGACC. Translated, it gives CSVGLSTGDFGET. The full CDR3 protein is CSVGLSTGDFGETYTF. The complete variable domain, with remaining parts taken from reference TRBV29-1 and TRBJ1-2, reads SAVISQKPSRDICQRGTSLTIQCQVDSQVTMMFWYRQQPGQSLTLIATANQGSEATYESGFVIDKFPISRPNLTFSTLTVSNMSPEDSSIYLCSVGLSTGDFGETYTFGSGTRLTVV.

For this clone: The read is 3 residues too short to cover the CDR3 end, so that end is filled in from the germline J gene. This chain uses TRBV2 with TRBJ1-2; perhaps TRBD1 as D (5 bases). The CDR3 contains 13 residues. V was clipped by 3 bases and J by 5 bases, with 10 bases between them. The germline V gene has CDR1 SNHLY and CDR2 FYNNEI. CDR3 sequence reads: CASSDLRAYGYTF. Partial CDR3 DNA: TGTGCCAGCAGTGACCTCAGGGCTTATGGC. Variable domain in full (rest from reference TRBV2 and TRBJ1-2): EPEVTQTPSHQVTQMGQEVILRCVPISNHLYFYWYRQILGQKVEFLVSFYNNEISEKSEIFDDQFSVERPDGSNFTLKIRSTKLEDSAMYFCASSDLRAYGYTFGSGTRLTVV.

To note about this clone: Read sequence stops 3 residues before the CDR3 end, and the germline J gene provides the missing end. The rearrangement links TRBV6-4 to TRBJ2-3; 11 bases agree with TRBD2. This CDR3 has 17 amino acids. Germline V gene lookup returns CDR1 MRHNA and CDR2 SNTAGT. The CDR3 sequence: CASSDSRLAGSQETQYF. Incomplete CDR3 DNA: TGTGCCAGCAGTGACTCACGACTAGCGGGAAGTCAAGAGACG.

About this clone: The read stops 3 residues short of the end of the CDR3; the missing end is completed from the germline J gene. This chain links TRBV2 with TRBJ2-5; the D is unclear. The CDR3 has 12 residues. Germline V gene lookup returns CDR1 SNHLY and CDR2 FYNNEI. Trimming took off 4 bases at V and 4 bases at J, with 7 bases between the two ends. The CDR3 here is CASSAKVETQYF. The CDR3 bases that were read are TGTGCCAGCAGTGCCAAGGTAGAGACC.

A word on this clone: The CDR3 extends 3 residues past the end of the read, so its final part is completed from the germline J gene. V and J are TRBV19 and TRBJ1-2; D is perhaps TRBD1 (5 bases). Germline lookup yields CDR1 LNHDA and CDR2 SQIVND (reference sequence). This CDR3 is built from 13 residues. The CDR3 bases that were read are TGTGCCAGCGCTAGCGGGACGATGGTCGAC. Encoded protein: CASASGTMVD. The CDR3 as a whole reads CASASGTMVDYTF.

As for this clone: The missing CDR3 end, 3 residues past where the read stops, is filled in from the germline J gene. The V call is TRBV7-2, the J call TRBJ2-2; the D gene is possibly TRBD1 (6 bases). V was clipped by 1 base and J by 4 bases, with 10 bases between them. This CDR3 region has 15 residues. Germline V gene data show CDR1 as SGHTA and CDR2 as FQGNSA. The DNA read from the CDR3 is TGTGCCAGCAGCTTAGTCAGGGGTGGCACCGGGGAG. Translating it yields CASSLVRGGTGE. The complete CDR3 protein is CASSLVRGGTGELFF.

As regards this clone: The CDR3 is cut off 3 residues early in the read; its end comes from the germline J gene. The genes are TRBV28 and TRBJ1-1; 7 bases map to TRBD1. CDR1 is MDHEN, CDR2 SYDVKM, per germline. The CDR3 has 13 residues. CDR3 sequence: CASSLAPPGGAFF. The part of the CDR3 DNA that was read is TGTGCCAGCAGTTTAGCCCCGCCAGGGGGT.

In the case of this clone: The sequenced fragment ends 3 residues before the CDR3 boundary, so the rest is inferred from the germline J gene. The J gene is TRBJ1-2, the V gene TRBV14; D uncertain. Trimming removed 1 base from V and 3 bases from J, with 12 bases in between. The germline CDR1 and CDR2 sequences are SGHDN and FVKESK. CDR3 length: 15 residues. The CDR3 sequence: CASSQVGDNHYGYTF. The sequenced CDR3 bases are TGTGCCAGCAGCCAAGTTGGTGACAACCACTATGGC. The whole variable domain, remainder taken from reference TRBV14 and TRBJ1-2, is EAGVTQFPSHSVIEKGQTVTLRCDPISGHDNLYWYRRVMGKEIKFLLHFVKESKQDESGMPNNRFLAERTGGTYSTLKVQPAELEDSGVYFCASSQVGDNHYGYTFGSGTRLTVV.

Notes on this clone: The read falls 3 residues short of the CDR3 end, and the missing part is taken from the germline J gene. This chain connects TRBV20-1 to TRBJ2-5, with 8 bases identical to TRBD2. The V segment lost 4 bases and the J segment 5 bases; nucleotides outside the gene matches: 9. Germline loops: CDR1 DFQATT, CDR2 SNEGSKA (reference sequence). The CDR3 runs 14 residues. The part of the CDR3 DNA that was read is TGCAGTGCTACCGGGGGGGGAGAGGGGGAGACC. This translates into CSATGGGEGET. The CDR3 as a whole reads CSATGGGEGETQYF.

Notes on this clone: The sequenced fragment ends 3 residues before the CDR3 boundary, so the rest is inferred from the germline J gene. The chain uses TRBV28 and TRBJ2-2; 9 positions agree with TRBD2. Looked up from germline, CDR1 is MDHEN and CDR2 is SYDVKM. There are 16 residues in the CDR3. J lost 7 bases, V lost 6 bases, and 12 bases had no gene match. The sequenced part of the CDR3 DNA is TGTGCCAGCAGGTTAAAAACGGGGACTAGCTACGGGGAG. Residues: CASRLKTGTSYGE. The full CDR3 protein is CASRLKTGTSYGELFF.

A remark on this clone: The read halts 3 residues ahead of the CDR3 end, with the missing end drawn from the germline J gene. The genes are TRBV18 and TRBJ2-5; D gene ambiguous. CDR1 is KGHSH and CDR2 is LQKENI in the germline V gene. CDR3 length: 13 residues. Trimming shortened V by 3 bases and J by 3 bases, and 8 bases separated the two germline ends. Incomplete CDR3 DNA: TGTGCCAGCTCACCCTCAAGGGAAGAGACC. This sequence encodes CASSPSREET. The CDR3, in full, reads CASSPSREETQYF.

Worth noting for this clone: The CDR3 is cut off 3 residues early in the read; its end comes from the germline J gene. The rearrangement links TRBV5-1 to TRBJ1-1; the D gene is possibly TRBD1 (6 bases). CDR3 size: 17 residues. Germline assignment: CDR1 SGHRS and CDR2 YFSETQ. Trimming left V 4 bases short and J 2 bases short, with 21 bases between. CDR3 DNA (partial): TGCGCCAGCAGCGGCAGGGGCGACCTTCTATCTAACACTGAA. Translation gives CASSGRGDLLSNTE. In full, the CDR3 reads CASSGRGDLLSNTEAFF. The full variable domain, in which reference TRBV5-1 and TRBJ1-1 provide the parts outside the CDR3, is KAGVTQTPRYLIKTRGQQVTLSCSPISGHRSVSWYQQTPGQGLQFLFEYFSETQRNKGNFPGRFSGRQFSNSRSEMNVSTLELGDSALYLCASSGRGDLLSNTEAFFGQGTRLTVV.

With regard to this clone: The missing CDR3 end, 3 residues past where the read stops, is filled in from the germline J gene. The chain is built from TRBV2 and TRBJ2-1; the match to TRBD2 covers 12 bases. This CDR3 is 16 amino acids long. The germline gives CDR1 SNHLY, CDR2 FYNNEI. With 5 bases clipped from V and 7 bases from J, the junction kept 9 bases outside the gene matches. The CDR3 protein is CASSPGLAGRGNEQFF. CDR3 DNA, as far as it was read: TGTGCCAGCAGTCCAGGACTAGCGGGGAGAGGGAATGAG. The whole variable domain, remainder taken from reference TRBV2 and TRBJ2-1, is EPEVTQTPSHQVTQMGQEVILRCVPISNHLYFYWYRQILGQKVEFLVSFYNNEISEKSEIFDDQFSVERPDGSNFTLKIRSTKLEDSAMYFCASSPGLAGRGNEQFFGPGTRLTVL.

Regarding this clone: The read stops 3 residues short of the end of the CDR3; the missing end is completed from the germline J gene. The rearrangement joins TRBV4-1 to TRBJ1-4, with TRBD1 identical over 10 bases. Germline V gene data show CDR1 as MGHRA and CDR2 as YSYEKL. This CDR3 comprises 16 residues. V shed 4 bases, J shed 2 bases, and the junction held 4 bases outside the gene matches. Here the CDR3 reads CASSLGQGVTNEKLFF. CDR3 bases read: TGCGCCAGCAGCCTTGGACAGGGGGTTACTAATGAAAAA.

Comment on this clone: Read sequence stops 3 residues before the CDR3 end, and the germline J gene provides the missing end. The V and J genes are TRBV2 and TRBJ2-7; no reliable D call. The germline V gene has CDR1 SNHLY and CDR2 FYNNEI. The CDR3 covers 11 residues. V shed 5 bases and J shed 6 bases, with 8 bases lying between them. The CDR3 here is CASSNRVEQYF. CDR3 bases read: TGTGCCAGCAGTAATAGGGTCGAG.

A note on this clone: The read is 3 residues too short to cover the CDR3 end, so that end is filled in from the germline J gene. This chain joins TRBV19 and TRBJ1-2; D unresolved. Germline loops: CDR1 LNHDA, CDR2 SQIVND (reference sequence). The CDR3 covers 14 residues. The CDR3 loop reads CASSIAGGSYDYTF. Incomplete CDR3 DNA: TGTGCCAGTAGTATCGCAGGTGGATCCTACGAC.

With regard to this clone: From the germline J gene comes the end of the CDR3, since the read stops 3 residues before it. V is TRBV18 and J is TRBJ1-2; possibly TRBD1 for D (6 bases). CDR3 size: 14 residues. CDR1 KGHSH and CDR2 LQKENI come from the germline V gene. Incomplete CDR3 DNA: TGTGCCAGCTCACCACCCCCAGGGGTCTACGAC. It encodes CASSPPPGVYD. The CDR3 in its entirety is CASSPPPGVYDYTF.

Turning to this clone: The read terminates 3 residues before the CDR3 end, so the remaining end is supplied by the germline J gene. This sequence joins TRBV7-9 and TRBJ1-2; D unclear. Germline V CDR1 and CDR2: SEHNR, FQNEAQ (reference sequence). The CDR3 runs to 13 residues. Here the CDR3 reads CASSPLPTDTYTF. The covered CDR3 bases are TGTGCCAGCAGCCCGCTACCCACAGATACC.

The sequenced part of the CDR3 DNA is TGCAGTGCTAGAGATGATGAGCGGGGTCTCACCGGGGAG. This sequence encodes CSARDDERGLTGE. The entire CDR3 sequence reads CSARDDERGLTGELFF. V usage is TRBV20-1 and J usage is TRBJ2-2; 7 positions agree with TRBD2. The read comes to an end 3 residues before the CDR3 does, leaving the germline J gene to fill in the end. Losses at the gene ends were 0 bases for V and 4 bases for J; bases not matched to a gene: 8. CDR1 is DFQATT, CDR2 SNEGSKA, per germline (reference sequence). The CDR3 spans 16 residues.